The rows below give T cell receptor beta chains drawn from one sample of a study of breast tumors, draining lymph nodes, adjacent tissues. MiXCR, applied by TCRdb to the multiplex PCR reads, yields one record per CDR3 protein. The table records approximately 100,000 distinct CDR3 sequences, more than 30% of them present only once. Sequencing input: axillary lymph node tissue. These receptors came from a female donor with breast cancer. Some clones in this sample may be carry-over from other donors' samples. CDR3s include the opening cysteine and the closing phenylalanine or tryptophan. Each record gives: J gene, D gene, V gene, clone size, CDR3 length, CDR3 protein, CDR3 DNA. A D gene is named only where the DNA matches it firmly. Expanded clones get a size class; other rows say once, few or many, or leave the size out.

j_gene: TRBJ1-2; d_gene: TRBD1; v_gene: TRBV7-8; abundance: -; len: 15; CDR3aa: CASSLRGQGSYGYTF; CDR3nt: TGTGCCAGCAGCCTTCGAGGACAGGGGAGCTATGGCTACACCTTC
j_gene: TRBJ2-2; d_gene: TRBD2; v_gene: TRBV12-3/TRBV12-4; abundance: -; len: 15; CDR3aa: CASSPTSGSVGELFF; CDR3nt: TGTGCCAGCAGTCCGACTAGCGGGAGCGTCGGGGAGCTGTTTTTT
j_gene: TRBJ1-6; d_gene: -; v_gene: TRBV7-9; abundance: -; len: 16; CDR3aa: CASSLLQGEYNSPLHF; CDR3nt: TGTGCCAGCAGCTTACTACAGGGAGAATATAATTCACCCCTCCACTTT
j_gene: TRBJ2-5; d_gene: -; v_gene: TRBV7-9; abundance: many; len: 13; CDR3aa: CASSQDSLGTQYF; CDR3nt: TGTGCCAGCAGCCAGGACTCCTTGGGGACCCAGTACTTC
j_gene: TRBJ1-2; d_gene: TRBD1; v_gene: TRBV4-1; abundance: many; len: 14; CDR3aa: CASSQVQGVPGYTF; CDR3nt: TGCGCCAGCAGCCAAGTTCAGGGGGTTCCTGGCTACACCTTC
j_gene: TRBJ2-7; d_gene: -; v_gene: TRBV18; abundance: many; len: 15; CDR3aa: CASSPREDGSYEQYF; CDR3nt: TGTGCCAGCTCACCAAGAGAAGACGGATCCTACGAGCAGTACTTC
j_gene: TRBJ2-3; d_gene: TRBD1; v_gene: TRBV10-2; abundance: many; len: 17; CDR3aa: CASSESGRGSFVDTQYF; CDR3nt: TGCGCCAGCAGTGAGTCAGGCAGGGGGTCGTTCGTTGATACGCAGTATTTT
j_gene: TRBJ2-2; d_gene: TRBD2; v_gene: TRBV7-9; abundance: few; len: 16; CDR3aa: CASSPTSGLNTGELFF; CDR3nt: TGTGCCAGCAGCCCAACTAGCGGGTTGAACACCGGGGAGCTGTTTTTT
j_gene: TRBJ1-2; d_gene: -; v_gene: TRBV18; abundance: many; len: 13; CDR3aa: CASSPTTTYGYTF; CDR3nt: TGTGCCAGCTCACCAACGACAACTTATGGCTACACCTTC
j_gene: TRBJ2-5; d_gene: TRBD2; v_gene: TRBV9; abundance: many; len: 16; CDR3aa: CASSVESGTNRETQYF; CDR3nt: TGTGCCAGCAGCGTAGAGTCCGGGACTAACCGGGAGACCCAGTACTTC
j_gene: TRBJ2-7; d_gene: -; v_gene: TRBV7-9; abundance: many; len: 14; CDR3aa: CASSSGAAPNEQYF; CDR3nt: TGTGCCAGCAGCTCAGGGGCCGCCCCCAACGAGCAGTACTTC
j_gene: TRBJ1-6; d_gene: TRBD1; v_gene: TRBV6-1; abundance: many; len: 14; CDR3aa: CASSVGQANSPLHF; CDR3nt: TGTGCCAGCAGTGTCGGACAGGCGAATTCACCCCTCCACTTT
j_gene: TRBJ2-7; d_gene: -; v_gene: TRBV19; abundance: many; len: 15; CDR3aa: CASSIASASSYEQYF; CDR3nt: TGTGCCAGTAGTATAGCGTCGGCGAGCAGCTACGAGCAGTACTTC
j_gene: TRBJ2-7; d_gene: -; v_gene: TRBV11-2; abundance: many; len: 12; CDR3aa: CASSSLSYEQYF; CDR3nt: TGTGCCAGCAGCTCGCTCTCCTACGAGCAGTACTTC
j_gene: TRBJ1-5; d_gene: -; v_gene: TRBV7-2; abundance: many; len: 14; CDR3aa: CASSRNRGNQPQHF; CDR3nt: TGTGCCAGCAGCCGAAACCGCGGAAATCAGCCCCAGCATTTT
j_gene: TRBJ2-1; d_gene: TRBD2; v_gene: TRBV5-4; abundance: many; len: 17; CDR3aa: CASSLGWTSGAYNEQFF; CDR3nt: TGTGCCAGCAGCTTAGGTTGGACTAGCGGGGCCTACAATGAGCAGTTCTTC
j_gene: TRBJ1-3; d_gene: -; v_gene: TRBV27; abundance: -; len: 14; CDR3aa: CAPQGRISGNTIHF; CDR3nt: TGTGCCCCCCAGGGCCGGATCTCTGGAAACACCATACATTTT
j_gene: TRBJ2-3; d_gene: TRBD2; v_gene: TRBV9; abundance: many; len: 16; CDR3aa: CASSVNGAGFTDTQYF; CDR3nt: TGTGCCAGCAGCGTAAATGGAGCGGGGTTCACAGATACGCAGTATTTT
j_gene: TRBJ2-5; d_gene: TRBD1; v_gene: TRBV28; abundance: many; len: 14; CDR3aa: CASSSSGQGSRWGF; CDR3nt: TGTGCCAGCAGTTCCTCGGGACAGGGCTCCAGGTGGGGCTTC
j_gene: TRBJ1-2; d_gene: -; v_gene: TRBV7-9; abundance: -; len: 13; CDR3aa: CASSWAGNYGYTF; CDR3nt: TGTGCCAGCAGTTGGGCAGGGAACTATGGCTACACCTTC
j_gene: TRBJ2-1; d_gene: -; v_gene: TRBV5-1; abundance: many; len: 12; CDR3aa: CASSRDWNEQFF; CDR3nt: TGCGCCAGCAGCAGGGATTGGAATGAGCAGTTCTTC
j_gene: TRBJ2-1; d_gene: TRBD2; v_gene: TRBV19; abundance: many; len: 14; CDR3aa: CATLRGGSYNEQFF; CDR3nt: TGTGCCACCCTCCGGGGGGGCTCCTACAATGAGCAGTTCTTC
j_gene: TRBJ1-6; d_gene: -; v_gene: TRBV9; abundance: many; len: 14; CDR3aa: CASSVASFNSPLHF; CDR3nt: TGTGCCAGCAGCGTAGCCAGTTTTAATTCACCCCTCCACTTT
j_gene: TRBJ2-3; d_gene: -; v_gene: TRBV9; abundance: -; len: 14; CDR3aa: CASSLIKSTYTQYF; CDR3nt: TGCGCCAGCAGCTTGATCAAGAGCACTTATACGCAGTATTTT
j_gene: TRBJ2-3; d_gene: -; v_gene: TRBV19; abundance: many; len: 13; CDR3aa: CASKDRSTDTQYF; CDR3nt: TGTGCCAGTAAGGACCGAAGCACAGATACGCAGTATTTT
j_gene: TRBJ1-2; d_gene: TRBD1; v_gene: TRBV5-1; abundance: many; len: 15; CDR3aa: CASSLSGQGAYGYTF; CDR3nt: TGCGCCAGCAGCTTGTCGGGACAGGGAGCCTATGGCTACACCTTC
j_gene: TRBJ1-1; d_gene: TRBD1; v_gene: TRBV19; abundance: -; len: 14; CDR3aa: CASSRTGGLTEAFF; CDR3nt: TGTGCCAGTAGCCGAACAGGGGGTTTAACTGAAGCTTTCTTT
j_gene: TRBJ2-1; d_gene: -; v_gene: TRBV29-1; abundance: many; len: 12; CDR3aa: CSVEPEGDEQFF; CDR3nt: TGCAGCGTTGAACCCGAAGGCGATGAGCAGTTCTTC
j_gene: TRBJ1-6; d_gene: -; v_gene: TRBV5-6; abundance: many; len: 15; CDR3aa: CASSLMGKYNSPLHF; CDR3nt: TGTGCCAGCAGCTTGATGGGGAAATATAATTCACCCCTCCACTTT
j_gene: TRBJ2-3; d_gene: -; v_gene: TRBV6-1; abundance: -; len: 15; CDR3aa: CASSQALGGDDTQYF; CDR3nt: TGTGCCAGCAGTCAAGCGCTAGGGGGGGATGATACGCAGTATTTT
j_gene: TRBJ2-3; d_gene: -; v_gene: TRBV6-6; abundance: many; len: 13; CDR3aa: CASSPPNTDTQYF; CDR3nt: TGTGCCAGCAGCCCTCCGAACACAGATACGCAGTATTTT
j_gene: TRBJ2-2; d_gene: TRBD1; v_gene: TRBV6-5; abundance: many; len: 16; CDR3aa: CASRDGQAPGTGELFF; CDR3nt: TGTGCCAGCAGGGACGGACAGGCCCCGGGCACCGGGGAGCTGTTTTTT
j_gene: TRBJ2-5; d_gene: -; v_gene: TRBV7-7; abundance: many; len: 13; CDR3aa: CASSLALGQTQYF; CDR3nt: TGTGCTAGCAGCTTAGCGCTGGGGCAGACCCAGTACTTC
j_gene: TRBJ1-5; d_gene: -; v_gene: TRBV19; abundance: -; len: 17; CDR3aa: CASRPPQGPRRNQPQHF; CDR3nt: TGTGCCTCGAGACCCCCACAGGGACCAAGGCGCAATCAGCCCCAGCATTTT
j_gene: TRBJ1-2; d_gene: -; v_gene: TRBV19; abundance: -; len: 15; CDR3aa: CASRRGLTTNYGYTF; CDR3nt: TGTGCCAGTCGAAGGGGACTTACAACTAACTATGGCTACACCTTC
j_gene: TRBJ2-7; d_gene: -; v_gene: TRBV9; abundance: once; len: 15; CDR3aa: CASSAPPGTLYEQYF; CDR3nt: TGTGCCAGCAGCGCCCCGCCGGGCACCCTTTACGAGCAGTACTTC
j_gene: TRBJ1-3; d_gene: -; v_gene: TRBV19; abundance: once; len: 13; CDR3aa: CASSNGFGNTIYF; CDR3nt: TGTGCCAGTAGTAACGGGTTTGGAAACACCATATATTTT
j_gene: TRBJ1-2; d_gene: -; v_gene: TRBV9; abundance: many; len: 13; CDR3aa: CASSVEANYGYTF; CDR3nt: TGTGCCAGCAGCGTAGAGGCCAACTATGGCTACACCTTC
j_gene: TRBJ1-4; d_gene: -; v_gene: TRBV20-1; abundance: -; len: 11; CDR3aa: CSAKENEKLFF; CDR3nt: TGCAGTGCCAAGGAGAATGAAAAACTGTTTTTT
j_gene: TRBJ2-1; d_gene: TRBD2; v_gene: TRBV30; abundance: many; len: 12; CDR3aa: CARGVAGDEQFF; CDR3nt: TGTGCCCGTGGCGTAGCGGGGGATGAGCAGTTCTTC
j_gene: TRBJ1-3; d_gene: -; v_gene: TRBV7-8; abundance: many; len: 14; CDR3aa: CASRRSGAGNTIYF; CDR3nt: TGTGCCAGCAGGCGAAGCGGTGCTGGAAACACCATATATTTT
j_gene: TRBJ2-3; d_gene: -; v_gene: TRBV9; abundance: many; len: 16; CDR3aa: CASSVGIGTGTDTQYF; CDR3nt: TGTGCCAGCAGCGTAGGGATAGGGACCGGGACAGATACGCAGTATTTT
j_gene: TRBJ2-5; d_gene: TRBD2; v_gene: TRBV5-1; abundance: many; len: 14; CDR3aa: CASSTSGMQETQYF; CDR3nt: TGCGCCAGCAGCACCAGCGGGATGCAAGAGACCCAGTACTTC
j_gene: TRBJ2-5; d_gene: -; v_gene: TRBV6-5; abundance: many; len: 16; CDR3aa: CASSPPTGRGRKTQYF; CDR3nt: TGTGCCAGCAGTCCCCCGACAGGCAGAGGGAGAAAGACCCAGTACTTC
j_gene: TRBJ2-3; d_gene: -; v_gene: TRBV5-4; abundance: -; len: 13; CDR3aa: CASSARDTDTQYF; CDR3nt: TGTGCCAGCAGCGCCCGGGACACAGATACGCAGTATTTT
j_gene: TRBJ1-2; d_gene: -; v_gene: TRBV27; abundance: many; len: 14; CDR3aa: CASSLSYSSGGYTF; CDR3nt: TGTGCCAGCAGTTTATCATACAGCTCCGGTGGCTACACCTTC
j_gene: TRBJ2-1; d_gene: TRBD2; v_gene: TRBV20-1; abundance: many; len: 18; CDR3aa: CSADRWTSGESGSNEQFF; CDR3nt: TGCAGTGCCGACCGGTGGACTAGCGGGGAGAGTGGGAGCAATGAGCAGTTCTTC
j_gene: TRBJ2-5; d_gene: TRBD1; v_gene: TRBV4-3; abundance: -; len: 15; CDR3aa: CASSQRQGPQETQYF; CDR3nt: TGCGCCAGCAGCCAACGACAGGGACCTCAAGAGACCCAGTACTTC
j_gene: TRBJ2-1; d_gene: -; v_gene: TRBV5-4; abundance: -; len: 12; CDR3aa: CASSSQGAEQFF; CDR3nt: TGTGCCAGCAGTTCCCAGGGCGCTGAGCAGTTCTTC
j_gene: TRBJ1-5; d_gene: -; v_gene: TRBV20-1; abundance: many; len: 15; CDR3aa: CSARDPHSNNQPQHF; CDR3nt: TGCAGTGCTAGAGATCCCCACAGTAACAATCAGCCCCAGCATTTT
j_gene: TRBJ2-1; d_gene: -; v_gene: TRBV19; abundance: many; len: 15; CDR3aa: CASTPLGARGGEQFF; CDR3nt: TGTGCCAGTACCCCCCTGGGGGCGCGGGGCGGTGAGCAGTTCTTC
j_gene: TRBJ1-3; d_gene: -; v_gene: TRBV7-3; abundance: -; len: 21; CDR3aa: CASSFYICSATPGQGINTIYF; CDR3nt: -
j_gene: TRBJ1-5; d_gene: -; v_gene: TRBV19; abundance: -; len: 16; CDR3aa: CASSGQRSVGTDTQHF; CDR3nt: TGTGCCAGTAGTGGGCAGCGTTCCGTGGGCACGGATACGCAGCATTTT
j_gene: TRBJ2-1; d_gene: TRBD2; v_gene: TRBV12-3/TRBV12-4; abundance: many; len: 16; CDR3aa: CASSPQRGGTYNEQFF; CDR3nt: TGTGCCAGCAGTCCTCAGCGGGGGGGGACGTACAATGAGCAGTTCTTC
j_gene: TRBJ1-1; d_gene: -; v_gene: TRBV10-3; abundance: -; len: 14; CDR3aa: CAISEFMGDTEAFF; CDR3nt: TGTGCCATCAGTGAGTTTATGGGGGACACTGAAGCTTTCTTT